This TCR beta chain was retrieved from a study of spatial heterogeneity in lung cancer. TCRdb reprocessed the 5' RACE reads with MiXCR, giving one entry per CDR3 protein. The data hold some 37,000 distinct CDR3 sequences, with less than 8.5% observed a single time. Time point described: sample taken at primary tumor resection. The table lists this clonotype with a few counts. V lost 5 bases, J lost 1 base, and 15 bases stayed unmatched. This CDR3 region has 18 residues. The V gene's germline CDR1 is SGHNT and CDR2 YYREEE (reference sequence). Sample: PBMCs, taken at surgery. The V and J genes are TRBV5-4 and TRBJ2-3; TRBD2 matches at 8 bases. This clonotype was obtained from a female donor with early-stage non-small cell lung cancer. The CDR3 DNA sequence: TGTGCCAGCAGGCCAGCGGGAGCCGGCTCCCCACGCACAGATACGCAGTATTTT. Encoded protein: CASRPAGAGSPRTDTQYF.